This T cell receptor beta chain is from a study of cytomegalovirus exposure and HLA in healthy donors. On the study more broadly: Among the 398 genotyped donors, 70% to 90% were placed in the Caucasian-associated ancestry cluster. Study results and limitations: According to a later analysis, donors in an Asian-associated ancestry cluster reportedly had fewer N-insertions than the approximately 620-donor mean. Using a false discovery rate of 0.05, a later analysis showed that 15,000 to 20,000 TCR beta sequences were associated with HLA alleles. Data from an earlier analysis indicated that most TCR beta V segments were productive either about 87% or about 30% of the time.

Primers for the PCR totalled 60 Vbeta and 13 Jbeta. Sequencing used immunoSEQ multiplex PCR; TCRdb keeps in-frame clones, though not all of them. The sample includes around 130,000 clones, about 80% of them seen just once. For this clone: Its antigen is unknown.

Per the germline V gene, CDR1 is SGHRS and CDR2 is YFSETQ. This CDR3 contains 16 residues. V dropped 4 bases and J dropped 4 bases, with 17 bases sitting between them. The origin of this receptor is a woman aged 40 to 50 in good health and CMV-seronegative. The chain combines TRBV5-1 with TRBJ1-4; perhaps TRBD1 as D (5 bases). The sequencing sample was made of PBMCs. The CDR3 sequence: CASSQGRMQGNEKLFF. CDR3 sequence (DNA): TGCGCCAGCAGCCAAGGACGGATGCAGGGTAATGAAAAACTGTTTTTT.